This T cell receptor (beta chain) comes out of a study of blood T cell repertoires in COVID-19. Study in general: The United States, Italy and Spain were the sources of the acute and convalescent COVID-19 samples.

Authors' data handling: Estimated nucleated cell counts came from reference gene primer amplification. The table came from immunoSEQ multiplex PCR; TCRdb's copy has only in-frame clones and leaves some out. That table gives V, J and clone size, and the DNA gave D and trimming. The data contain 200,000 to 300,000 clones, about four fifths of them singletons. This CDR3 comprises 15 residues. Germline values: CDR1 MGHRA, CDR2 YSYEKL. V was shortened by 7 bases and J by 4 bases, with 16 bases between the two germline ends. The receptor's source is a man in his thirties or forties who had recovered from COVID-19. Sequencing used peripheral blood. The V and J genes are TRBV4-1 and TRBJ2-2, with D possibly matching TRBD1 (6 bases). The CDR3 coding sequence is TGCGCCAGCAAACAGTGGGGGCCGGGCACCGGGGAGCTGTTTTTT. Translating gives CASKQWGPGTGELFF.